This T cell receptor (beta chain) was identified in a study of a mutant IDH1 vaccine in newly diagnosed glioma. Turning to the study itself: Across weeks 1, 3, 5, 7, 11, 15, 19 and 23, patients received a vaccination each time, eight in all. The study started vaccination 4-6 weeks after radiotherapy alone, or with temozolomide cycles.

Time point specified: week 23, last vaccination. Topical imiquimod accompanied each vaccine dose, which consisted of 300 ug of mutant IDH1 20-mer peptide. The study enrolled donors with new WHO grade 3 or 4 IDH1-mutant, ATRX-lost astrocytomas. Turning to this clone: Its target is not known.

The method was immunoSEQ multiplex PCR; TCRdb's version includes in-frame clones alone and lacks a portion of them. The table shows 35,000 to 55,000 clones, with approximately 88% occurring only once. V lost 5 bases, J lost 2 bases, and 9 bases lay in between. Germline CDR1 SNHLY, CDR2 FYNNEI. The CDR3 runs to 13 residues. The specimen comprised PBMCs, sampled from a glioma patient whose treatment included an IDH1 peptide vaccine. The source of this sequence is a woman aged 18-29 years with glioma. Some clones in this sample may be carry-over from other donors' samples. The chain is built from TRBV2 and TRBJ1-1; D not certain. This CDR3 is CASSLGYNTEAFF. CDR3 in DNA: TGTGCCAGCAGTCTGGGGTATAACACTGAAGCTTTCTTT.